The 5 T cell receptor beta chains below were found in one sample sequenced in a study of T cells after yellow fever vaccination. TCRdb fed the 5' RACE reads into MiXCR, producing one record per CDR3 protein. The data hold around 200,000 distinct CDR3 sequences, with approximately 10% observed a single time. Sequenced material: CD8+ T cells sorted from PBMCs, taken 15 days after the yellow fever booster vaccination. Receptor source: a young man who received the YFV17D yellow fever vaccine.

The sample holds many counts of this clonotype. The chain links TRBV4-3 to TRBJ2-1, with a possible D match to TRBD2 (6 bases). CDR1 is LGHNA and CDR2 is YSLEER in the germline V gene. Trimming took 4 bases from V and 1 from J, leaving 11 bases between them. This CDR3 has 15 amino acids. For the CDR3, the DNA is TGCGCCAGCAGCCTTACGGGGGTTTCCTACAATGAGCAGTTCTTC. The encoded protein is CASSLTGVSYNEQFF.

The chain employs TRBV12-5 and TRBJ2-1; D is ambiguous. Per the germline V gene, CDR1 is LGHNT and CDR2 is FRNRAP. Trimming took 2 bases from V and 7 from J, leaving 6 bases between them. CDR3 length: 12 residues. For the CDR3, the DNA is TGTGCTAGTGGTTTGACTCTTAATGAGCAGTTCTTC. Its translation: CASGLTLNEQFF.

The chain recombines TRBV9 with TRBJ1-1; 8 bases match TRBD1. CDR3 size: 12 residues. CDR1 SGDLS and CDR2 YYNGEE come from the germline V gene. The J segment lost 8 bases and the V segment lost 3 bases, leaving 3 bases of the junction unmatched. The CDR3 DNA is TGTGCCAGCAGCGGACAGGGGAACGAAGCTTTCTTT. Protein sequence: CASSGQGNEAFF.

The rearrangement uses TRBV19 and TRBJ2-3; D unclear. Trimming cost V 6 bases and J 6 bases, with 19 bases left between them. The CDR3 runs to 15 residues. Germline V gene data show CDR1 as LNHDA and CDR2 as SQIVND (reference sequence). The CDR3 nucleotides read TGTGCCAGTAGGAGAGGAGCTTACCGCGGTGATACGCAGTATTTT. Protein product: CASRRGAYRGDTQYF. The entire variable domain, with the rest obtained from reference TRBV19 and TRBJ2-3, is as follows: DGGITQSPKYLFRKEGQNVTLSCEQNLNHDAMYWYRQDPGQGLRLIYYSQIVNDFQKGDIAEGYSVSREKKESFPLTVTSAQKNPTAFYLCASRRGAYRGDTQYFGPGTRLTVL.

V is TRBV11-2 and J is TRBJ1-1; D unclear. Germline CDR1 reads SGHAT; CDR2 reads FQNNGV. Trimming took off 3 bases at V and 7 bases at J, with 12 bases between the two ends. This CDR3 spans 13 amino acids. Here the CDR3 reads CASSFREEHEAFF. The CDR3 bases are TGTGCCAGCAGCTTCCGGGAGGAACATGAAGCTTTCTTT.